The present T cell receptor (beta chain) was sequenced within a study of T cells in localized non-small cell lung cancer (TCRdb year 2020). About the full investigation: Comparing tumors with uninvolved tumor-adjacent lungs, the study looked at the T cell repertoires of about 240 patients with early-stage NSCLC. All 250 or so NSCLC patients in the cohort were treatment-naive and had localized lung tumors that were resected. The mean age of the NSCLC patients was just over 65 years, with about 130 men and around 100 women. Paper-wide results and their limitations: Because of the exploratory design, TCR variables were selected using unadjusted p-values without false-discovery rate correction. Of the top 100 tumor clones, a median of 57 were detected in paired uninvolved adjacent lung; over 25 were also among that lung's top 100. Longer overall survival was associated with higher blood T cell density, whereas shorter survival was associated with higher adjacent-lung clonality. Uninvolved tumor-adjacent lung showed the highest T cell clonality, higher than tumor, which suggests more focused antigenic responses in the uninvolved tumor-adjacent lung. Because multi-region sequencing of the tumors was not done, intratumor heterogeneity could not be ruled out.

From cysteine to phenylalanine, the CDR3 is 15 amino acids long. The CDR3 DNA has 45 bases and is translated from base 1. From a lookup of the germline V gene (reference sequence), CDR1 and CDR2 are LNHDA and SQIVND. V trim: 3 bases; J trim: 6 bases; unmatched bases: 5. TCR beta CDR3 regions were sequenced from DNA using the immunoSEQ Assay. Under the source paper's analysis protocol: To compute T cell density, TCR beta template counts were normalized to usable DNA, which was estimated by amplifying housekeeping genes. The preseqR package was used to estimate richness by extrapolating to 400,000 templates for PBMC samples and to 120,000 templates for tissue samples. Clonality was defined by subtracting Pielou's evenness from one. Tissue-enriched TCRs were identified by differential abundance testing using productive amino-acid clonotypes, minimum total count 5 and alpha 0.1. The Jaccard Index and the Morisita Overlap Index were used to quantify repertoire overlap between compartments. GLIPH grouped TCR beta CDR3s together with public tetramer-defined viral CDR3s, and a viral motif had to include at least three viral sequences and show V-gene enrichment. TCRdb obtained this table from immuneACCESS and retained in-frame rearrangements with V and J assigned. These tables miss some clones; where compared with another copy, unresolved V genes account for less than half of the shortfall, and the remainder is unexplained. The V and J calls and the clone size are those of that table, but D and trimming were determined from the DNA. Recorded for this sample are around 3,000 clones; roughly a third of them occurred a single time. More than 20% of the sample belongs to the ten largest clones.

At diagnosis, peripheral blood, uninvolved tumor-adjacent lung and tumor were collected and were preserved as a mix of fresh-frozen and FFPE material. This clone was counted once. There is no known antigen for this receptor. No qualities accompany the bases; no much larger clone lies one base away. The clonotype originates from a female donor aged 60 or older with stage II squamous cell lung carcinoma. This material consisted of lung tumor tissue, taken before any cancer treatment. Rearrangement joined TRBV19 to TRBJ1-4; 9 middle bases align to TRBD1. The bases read TGTGCCAGTAGTATGACCGGGACAGGGCATGAAAAACTGTTTTTT. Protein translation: CASSMTGTGHEKLFF.